These 8 T cell receptor beta chains came from one sample sequenced in a study of blood T cell repertoires in COVID-19. Profiled with immunoSEQ multiplex PCR; TCRdb holds only in-frame clones, not every one. This sample yields some 310,000 clones, of which around 87% are seen a single time; 1% belongs to the top ten. Sequencing was done on a sample of peripheral blood. The receptor set was obtained from a man aged 50 to 60 with active or convalescent COVID-19.

The chain employs TRBV30 and TRBJ2-4, with D perhaps matching TRBD2 (5 bases). Germline V CDR1 and CDR2: GTSNPN, SVGIG (reference sequence). CDR3 size: 14 residues. V gave up 5 bases and J gave up 7 bases, with 18 bases separating them. CDR3 nucleotide sequence: TGTGCCTGGGGGTTAGGGAGCCCCGGGAACATTCAGTACTTC. Translating it yields CAWGLGSPGNIQYF.

This clone was found once. The chain combines TRBV5-1 with TRBJ2-1, with 12 positions matching TRBD2. CDR1 and CDR2 (germline): SGHRS, YFSETQ. This CDR3 is 17 amino acids long. The V gene end was trimmed by 0 bases and the J gene end by 6 bases; junction bases not matched to a gene: 7. For the CDR3, the DNA is TGCGCCAGCAGCTTGGAGCTAGCGGGAGGGTTGGGCAATGAGCAGTTCTTC. It yields the protein CASSLELAGGLGNEQFF.

The CDR3 DNA follows: TGTGCCAGCAGCGCCGACAGGGGAGACACTGAAGCTTTCTTT. It is translated as CASSADRGDTEAFF. The V call is TRBV11-3, the J call TRBJ1-1; the match to TRBD1 covers 8 bases. This CDR3 spans 14 amino acids. The J segment lost 3 bases and the V segment lost 5 bases, leaving 5 bases of the junction unmatched. Germline V gene data show CDR1 as SGHNT and CDR2 as YENEEA.

The V gene is TRBV19, the J gene TRBJ2-6; D is possibly TRBD2 (5 bases). The V gene's germline CDR1 is LNHDA and CDR2 SQIVND (reference sequence). Trimming stripped 9 bases from V and 0 bases from J, with 6 bases between. This CDR3 is built from 13 residues. The CDR3 sequence is CASGISGANVLTF. The DNA for the CDR3 is TGTGCCAGCGGGATCTCTGGGGCCAACGTCCTGACTTTC.

The chain is built from TRBV2 and TRBJ2-5; D ambiguous. The CDR3 has 12 amino acids. Trimming stripped 8 bases from V and 5 bases from J, with 12 bases between. Germline V gene data show CDR1 as SNHLY and CDR2 as FYNNEI. The DNA of the CDR3 is TGTGCCAGCGATGCAGGTGGTGAGACCCAGTACTTC. Protein sequence: CASDAGGETQYF. The full variable domain, its missing parts supplied by reference TRBV2 and TRBJ2-5, is EPEVTQTPSHQVTQMGQEVILRCVPISNHLYFYWYRQILGQKVEFLVSFYNNEISEKSEIFDDQFSVERPDGSNFTLKIRSTKLEDSAMYFCASDAGGETQYFGPGTRLLVL.

V usage is TRBV11-2 and J usage is TRBJ2-2; 7 bases map to TRBD2. This CDR3 has 16 amino acids. Germline trimming cut 5 bases from V and 2 bases from J; bases unmatched to any gene: 8. The V gene's germline CDR1 is SGHAT and CDR2 FQNNGV. CDR3 amino acids: CASSPGGLSNTGELFF. CDR3 bases: TGTGCCAGCAGCCCGGGGGGATTAAGTAACACCGGGGAGCTGTTTTTT. The full variable domain, its missing parts supplied by reference TRBV11-2 and TRBJ2-2, is EAGVAQSPRYKIIEKRQSVAFWCNPISGHATLYWYQQILGQGPKLLIQFQNNGVVDDSQLPKDRFSAERLKGVDSTLKIQPAKLEDSAVYLCASSPGGLSNTGELFFGEGSRLTVL.

The rearrangement links TRBV2 to TRBJ2-1, with TRBD1 matching over 8 bases. The V segment lost 5 bases and the J segment 7 bases; nucleotides outside the gene matches: 4. The germline V gene encodes CDR1 SNHLY and CDR2 FYNNEI. This CDR3 contains 13 residues. The CDR3 nucleotides read TGTGCCAGCAGTTCGGACAGGGCGAATGAGCAGTTCTTC. Protein: CASSSDRANEQFF.

This clone was recorded once. At one of its ends the junction is not consistent with the germline gene, which may arise from a read error. This chain uses TRBV29-1 with TRBJ1-2; D gene ambiguous. The CDR3 runs to 13 residues. Per germline, CDR1 SQVTM and CDR2 ANQGSEA. The CDR3 nucleotides are TGCAGCGTTAAAGACGGGAGCCTCTATGGCTACACCTTC. This codes for CSVKDGSLYGYTF. The full variable domain, rest sourced from reference TRBV29-1 and TRBJ1-2, is SAVISQKPSRDICQRGTSLTIQCQVDSQVTMMFWYRQQPGQSLTLIATANQGSEATYESGFVIDKFPISRPNLTFSTLTVSNMSPEDSSIYLCSVKDGSLYGYTFGSGTRLTVV.